This TCR beta chain emerged from a study of T cell repertoires in aging, cancer and after chemotherapy. Study-wide background: Donor ages fell into six groups from 30 or younger up to 70 or older. Clear clonal overlap appeared across healthy donor samples taken over several months to years.

The V gene's germline CDR1 is GTSNPN and CDR2 SVGIG (reference sequence). Trimming shortened V by 3 bases and J by 5 bases, and 11 bases separated the two germline ends. The CDR3 extends over 13 amino acids. Peripheral blood genomic DNA, not sorted cells or RNA, was the template. By its share, this clonotype is medium-sized. Its antigen is not known. General observations from the study: Loss of evenness, beyond lost richness, contributed to age-related TCR diversity decline in cancer patients. Median generation probability rose over the chemotherapy interval in each cancer cohort, suggesting rebound thymic output.

Rearranged V-D-J TRB sequences were amplified with a mixed TRB-A/B primer pool. TCRdb ran MiXCR on the multiplex PCR reads and lists one entry per CDR3 protein. The sample lists some 3,400 distinct CDR3 sequences, nearly 35% occurring once. The chain carries TRBV30 and TRBJ1-5; D is possibly TRBD1 (5 bases). Material for sequencing was blood. This TCR was recovered from a human donor in good health. The CDR3 sequence: CAWSAGNDQPQHF. The CDR3 nucleotides read TGTGCCTGGAGCGCAGGGAACGATCAGCCCCAGCATTTT.